The 3 T cell receptor beta chains listed next were all sequenced from one sample in a study of T cell responses to AZD1222 COVID-19 vaccine. TCRdb's copy holds only in-frame clones and misses some; the assay was immunoSEQ multiplex PCR. The top ten clones hold about a quarter of a sample with 120,000 or so clones, around 80% of them seen once. Here the sequenced sample was peripheral blood, taken 28 days after the second AZD1222 dose. All receptors derive from an adult who received the AZD1222 COVID-19 vaccine.

The V gene is TRBV4-1, the J gene TRBJ1-5; 8 bases map to TRBD1. This CDR3 contains 18 residues. V gave up 0 bases and J gave up 4 bases; unmatched junction bases: 11. Germline V gives CDR1 MGHRA, CDR2 YSYEKL. The CDR3 loop reads CASSQEESGGAKNQPQHF. For the CDR3, the DNA is TGCGCCAGCAGCCAAGAAGAGTCAGGGGGCGCGAAAAATCAGCCCCAGCATTTT.

CDR3 sequence (DNA): TGTGCCAGCAGTGAGGGCAGGGCAAGGAGCTATGGCTACACCTTC. Protein sequence: CASSEGRARSYGYTF. The chain uses TRBV25-1 and TRBJ1-2; D possibly corresponds to TRBD1 (5 bases). The CDR3 totals 15 residues. V lost 3 bases and J lost 4, with 15 bases in between. The germline gives CDR1 MGHDK, CDR2 SYGVNS.

The chain carries TRBV4-3 and TRBJ1-1, with 8 positions matching TRBD1. The germline V gene encodes CDR1 LGHNA and CDR2 YSLEER. V was pared by 5 bases and J by 4 bases, with 9 bases of the junction left unmatched. The CDR3 runs to 15 residues. The CDR3 coding sequence is TGCGCCAGCAGCGGAAGACAGGGGATGGGCACTGAAGCTTTCTTT. It specifies CASSGRQGMGTEAFF.